This T cell receptor (beta chain) comes out of a study of CD8+ T cells in alopecia areata (dated by TCRdb to about 2018). Context from the whole study: Treated patients were enrolled in an open-label pilot trial of oral tofacitinib at 5 to 10 mg twice daily for moderate-to-severe alopecia areata. Tofacitinib was administered for 6 to 18 months, and 6 months of follow-up off drug were then conducted to assess delayed response and recurrence. For the treated patients, the SALT score, which quantifies what percentage of scalp surface area is affected, served as the measure of disease severity. To study T cell clonal expansion in alopecia areata, the researchers applied high-throughput TCRbeta sequencing to both the C3H/HeJ mouse model and human patients. In humans, TCRbeta sequencing was performed on scalp tissue and on sorted CD4+ and CD8+ peripheral blood T cells from healthy controls and from patients with patchy or totalis/universalis alopecia areata. Tofacitinib-treated patients had biopsies at baseline and at 4 and 24 weeks of treatment, with a later scalp biopsy in several patients. Scalp clonality was compared among normal scalp (n=4), patchy alopecia areata scalp (n=8), and alopecia totalis/universalis scalp (n=8). RNA was obtained with the PAXgene miRNA kit for fixed scalp, the miRNeasy kit for PBMCs, and the RNeasy kit for mouse skin. TCRbeta CDR3 regions were amplified by immunoSEQ multiplex PCR with 35 Vbeta forward and 13 Jbeta reverse primers.

Sequences SGHTA (CDR1) and FQGNSA (CDR2) are obtained from the germline V gene. V is shortened by 0 bases, J by 3 bases, and the region joining them spans 9 bases. The CDR3, cysteine through phenylalanine, is 14 amino acids long. Only CDR3 DNA remains: 42 bases, in frame from the first base. What the treatment or condition label conveys for this sample: oral pan-JAK inhibitor, 5-10 mg twice daily. Peripheral blood and lesional scalp punch biopsies were obtained from patients with alopecia areata. PBMCs were separated by density centrifugation and stained for CD3, CD4 and CD8, after which CD4+ and CD8+ T cells were sorted on a FACSAria. Libraries were made using the immunoSEQ multiplex PCR assay. RNA was extracted from all samples and reverse transcribed into cDNA, which served as template for TCR sequencing. First-strand cDNA was synthesized with SuperScript III using a 2:1 mix of oligo-dT and random hexamers. Amplification bias was assessed with a synthetic immune receptor repertoire, and residual bias was removed computationally. The study's own analysis went as follows. After raw reads were preprocessed to remove errors, the CDR3 was defined following IMGT conventions as running from the conserved cysteine to phenylalanine. To get clonality, Shannon entropy was normalized by log2 of the number of productive unique TCRs and the result was subtracted from 1. Whether scalp clones were CD4 or CD8 was inferred by matching scalp TCRbeta sequences against CD4 and CD8 repertoires sorted from blood. The immuneACCESS repertoire file appears here via TCRdb, limited to in-frame rearrangements. These files lack a portion of the clones; in checked studies, under half of the deficit traces to unresolved V genes, and the cause of the others is not known. Clone size and V and J calls were adopted from that table, with D and trimming inferred from the DNA. This sample comprises hundreds of thousands of clones, around 66% of them detected only once. The ten largest clones take up over 1% of the sample.

Findings and caveats that apply to the study as a whole: Compared with normal scalp, lesional scalp, particularly in alopecia totalis/universalis, had higher clonality and more expanded CD8+ clones, which suggests antigenic drive. Tofacitinib significantly lowered scalp clonality and the number of expanded CD8+ clones among the top 100 scalp clones. During tofacitinib treatment, many expanded lesional clones stuck around in both scalp and blood, and this persistence may partly explain why relapse happens after treatment is stopped. Unlike mouse skin, which is dominated by gammadelta T cells, normal human skin has resident alphabeta T cells that are also sequenced, and this complicates analysis of the scalp TCR repertoire. Compared with mice, TCR sequences shared between patients were less clear, possibly partly because of HLA diversity across the patient population. Because the treated cohort was small and had just a single nonresponder, larger studies are needed to establish links between baseline CD8+ expansion and response.

Comment on this clone: This clone's antigen is unknown. The input lacks base qualities; no much larger clone sits a single base away.

The sequence was collected from a human donor with alopecia areata. The specimen comprised CD4+ T cells sorted from blood, sampled around week 44, from a patient treated with tofacitinib. This receptor chain uses TRBV7-2 and TRBJ2-7, with the D call perhaps TRBD1 or TRBD2, each one matching 5 bases. The sequenced DNA: TGTGCCAGCAGCTTAGCGGGGGTAAGCTACGAGCAGTACTTC. This sequence encodes CASSLAGVSYEQYF.